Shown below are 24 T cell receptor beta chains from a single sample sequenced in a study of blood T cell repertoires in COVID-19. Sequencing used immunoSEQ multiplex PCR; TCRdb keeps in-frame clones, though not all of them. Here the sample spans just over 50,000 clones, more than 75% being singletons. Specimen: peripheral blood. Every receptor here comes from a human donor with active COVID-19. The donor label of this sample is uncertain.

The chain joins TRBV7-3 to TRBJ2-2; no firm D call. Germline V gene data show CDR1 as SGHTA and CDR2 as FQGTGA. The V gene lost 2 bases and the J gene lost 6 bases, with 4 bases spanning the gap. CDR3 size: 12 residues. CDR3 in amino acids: CASSLSSGELFF. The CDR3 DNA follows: TGTGCCAGCAGCTTATCATCCGGGGAGCTGTTTTTT. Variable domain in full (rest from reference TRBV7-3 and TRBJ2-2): GAGVSQTPSNKVTEKGKYVELRCDPISGHTALYWYRQSLGQGPEFLIYFQGTGAADDSGLPNDRFFAVRPEGSVSTLKIQRTERGDSAVYLCASSLSSGELFFGEGSRLTVL.

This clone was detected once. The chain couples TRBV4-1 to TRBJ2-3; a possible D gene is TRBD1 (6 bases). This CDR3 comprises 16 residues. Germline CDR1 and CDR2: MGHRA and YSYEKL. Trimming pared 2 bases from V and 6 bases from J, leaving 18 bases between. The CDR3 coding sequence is TGCGCCAGCAGCCAACTAAACTACCTTGGACAGGATACGCAGTATTTT. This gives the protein CASSQLNYLGQDTQYF.

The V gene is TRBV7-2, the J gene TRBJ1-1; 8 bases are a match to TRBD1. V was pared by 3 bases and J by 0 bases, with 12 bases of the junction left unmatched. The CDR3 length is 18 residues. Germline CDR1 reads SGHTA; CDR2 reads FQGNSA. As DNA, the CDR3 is TGTGCCAGCAGCTTGGGGGACAGGCGAGTTGGAATGAACACTGAAGCTTTCTTT. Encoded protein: CASSLGDRRVGMNTEAFF.

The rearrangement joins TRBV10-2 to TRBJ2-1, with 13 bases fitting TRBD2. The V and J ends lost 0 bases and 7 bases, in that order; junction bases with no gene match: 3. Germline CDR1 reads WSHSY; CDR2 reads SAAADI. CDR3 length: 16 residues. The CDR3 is CASSESLAGGQNEQFF. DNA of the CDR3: TGCGCCAGCAGTGAGTCACTAGCGGGGGGGCAGAATGAGCAGTTCTTC.

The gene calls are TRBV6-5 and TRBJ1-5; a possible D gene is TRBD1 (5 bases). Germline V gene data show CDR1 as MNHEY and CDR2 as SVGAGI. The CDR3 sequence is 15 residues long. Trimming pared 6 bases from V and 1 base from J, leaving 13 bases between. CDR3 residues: CASRTGGGSNQPQHF. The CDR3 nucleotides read TGTGCCAGCAGAACCGGGGGGGGGAGCAATCAGCCCCAGCATTTT.

The CDR3 is CASSPSRSGILGYGYTF. The CDR3 DNA sequence: TGCGCCAGCAGCCCGTCTCGTTCAGGGATCCTGGGGTATGGCTACACCTTC. V gene TRBV4-3 combines with J gene TRBJ1-2, with D perhaps TRBD1 (5 bases). Trimming stripped 4 bases from V and 5 bases from J, with 23 bases between. This CDR3 has 17 amino acids. Germline V gene sequence: CDR1 LGHNA, CDR2 YSLEER.

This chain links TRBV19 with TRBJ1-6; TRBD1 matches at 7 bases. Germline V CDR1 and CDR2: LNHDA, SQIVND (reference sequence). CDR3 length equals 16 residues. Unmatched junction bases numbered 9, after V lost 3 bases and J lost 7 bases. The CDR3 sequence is CASSIGDSTINSPLHF. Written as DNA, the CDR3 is TGTGCCAGTAGTATCGGGGACAGTACTATAAATTCACCCCTCCACTTT.

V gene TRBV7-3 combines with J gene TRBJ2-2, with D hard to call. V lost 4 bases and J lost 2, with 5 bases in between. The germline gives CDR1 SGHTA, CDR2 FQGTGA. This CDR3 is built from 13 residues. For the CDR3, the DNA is TGTGCCAGCAGCTCCGTTAACACCGGGGAGCTGTTTTTT. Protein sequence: CASSSVNTGELFF.

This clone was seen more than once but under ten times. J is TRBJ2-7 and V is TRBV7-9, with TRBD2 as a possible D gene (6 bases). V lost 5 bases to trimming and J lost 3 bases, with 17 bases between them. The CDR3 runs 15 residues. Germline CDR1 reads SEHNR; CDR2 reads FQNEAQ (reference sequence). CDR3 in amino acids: CASSPRGIPLYEQYF. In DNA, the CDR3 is TGTGCCAGCAGCCCCCGCGGGATCCCCCTCTACGAGCAGTACTTC.

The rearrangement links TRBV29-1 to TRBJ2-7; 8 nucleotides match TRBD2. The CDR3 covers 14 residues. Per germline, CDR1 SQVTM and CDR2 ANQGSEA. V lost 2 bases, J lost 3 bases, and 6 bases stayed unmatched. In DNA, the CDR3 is TGCAGCGTTGAATTGGGTAGCGGGGTCTACGAGCAGTACTTC. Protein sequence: CSVELGSGVYEQYF.

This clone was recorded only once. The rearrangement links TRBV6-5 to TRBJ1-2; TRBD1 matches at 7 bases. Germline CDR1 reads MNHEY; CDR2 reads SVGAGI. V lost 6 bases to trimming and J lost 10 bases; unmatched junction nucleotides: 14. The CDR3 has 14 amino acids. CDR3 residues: CASSRDRVGVVYTF. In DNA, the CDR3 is TGTGCCAGCAGCCGAGACAGGGTTGGGGTTGTCTACACCTTC.

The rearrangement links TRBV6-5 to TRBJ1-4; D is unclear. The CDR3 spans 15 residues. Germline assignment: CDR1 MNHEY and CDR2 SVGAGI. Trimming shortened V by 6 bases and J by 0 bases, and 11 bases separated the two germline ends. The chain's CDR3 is CASRRVPSTNEKLFF. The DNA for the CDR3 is TGTGCCAGCAGACGAGTTCCCTCAACTAATGAAAAACTGTTTTTT.

DNA of the CDR3: TGTGCCAGCAGTTTGATAGCGGGGGGCCCGAGGGATACGCAGTATTTT. It is translated as CASSLIAGGPRDTQYF. V and J are TRBV6-5 and TRBJ2-3, with 10 bases identical to TRBD2. The germline CDR1 and CDR2 sequences are MNHEY and SVGAGI. The CDR3 sequence is 16 residues long. J was trimmed by 6 bases and V by 4 bases; bases with no gene match: 10.

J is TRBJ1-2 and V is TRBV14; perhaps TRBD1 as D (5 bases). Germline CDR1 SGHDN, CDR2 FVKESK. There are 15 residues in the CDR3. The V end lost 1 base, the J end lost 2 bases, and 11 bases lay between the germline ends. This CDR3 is CASSQVQGWNYGYTF. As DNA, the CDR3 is TGTGCCAGCAGCCAAGTTCAGGGATGGAACTATGGCTACACCTTC.

CDR3 DNA: TGTGCCAGCCTCCTTATGGGGGGGCGCGGAGAAGCTTTCTTT. Its translation: CASLLMGGRGEAFF. The chain joins TRBV3-1 (or the pseudogene TRBV3-2) to TRBJ1-1, with D possibly being TRBD1 (6 bases). The CDR3 spans 14 residues. V lost 8 bases, J lost 8 bases, and 21 bases lay in between. Per the germline V gene, CDR1 is LGHDT and CDR2 is YNNKEL (reference sequence).

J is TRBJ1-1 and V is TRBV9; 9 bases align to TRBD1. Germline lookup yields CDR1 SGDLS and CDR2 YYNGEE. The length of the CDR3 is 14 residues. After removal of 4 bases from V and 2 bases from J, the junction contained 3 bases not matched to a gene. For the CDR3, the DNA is TGTGCCAGCAGCACCACAGGGGGCAACACTGAAGCTTTCTTT. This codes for CASSTTGGNTEAFF.

CDR3: CASSLLGRQGQTTGELFF. For the CDR3, the DNA is TGTGCCAGCAGCTTATTAGGTCGACAGGGCCAAACGACCGGGGAGCTGTTTTTT. The V gene is TRBV7-9, the J gene TRBJ2-2; TRBD1 matches 7 bases. The V gene end was trimmed by 2 bases and the J gene end by 5 bases; junction bases not matched to a gene: 14. CDR3 length: 18 amino acids. The germline CDR1 and CDR2 sequences are SEHNR and FQNEAQ (reference sequence).

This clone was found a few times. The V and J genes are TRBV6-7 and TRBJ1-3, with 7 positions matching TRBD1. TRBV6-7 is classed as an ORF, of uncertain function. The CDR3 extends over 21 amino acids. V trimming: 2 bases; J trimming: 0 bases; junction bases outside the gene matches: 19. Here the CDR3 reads CASSYRRFRDSLFLSGNTIYF. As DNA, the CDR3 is TGTGCCAGCAGTTACCGAAGATTCCGGGACAGTCTTTTCCTCTCTGGAAACACCATATATTTT.

CDR3 nucleotide sequence: TGCAGCGTTACCCCTACGGGGAGTTATGGCTACACCTTC. The encoded protein is CSVTPTGSYGYTF. The rearrangement joins TRBV29-1 to TRBJ1-2; no clear D. Germline-derived CDR1 and CDR2 are SQVTM and ANQGSEA. The CDR3 contains 13 residues. Trimming removed 5 bases at V and 5 bases at J, with 15 bases between.

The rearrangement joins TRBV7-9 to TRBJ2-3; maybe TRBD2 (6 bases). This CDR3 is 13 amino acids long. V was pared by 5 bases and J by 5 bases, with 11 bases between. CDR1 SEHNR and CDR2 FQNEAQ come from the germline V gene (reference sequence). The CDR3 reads CASSPGLQDTQYF. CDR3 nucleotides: TGTGCCAGCAGCCCGGGACTCCAAGATACGCAGTATTTT.

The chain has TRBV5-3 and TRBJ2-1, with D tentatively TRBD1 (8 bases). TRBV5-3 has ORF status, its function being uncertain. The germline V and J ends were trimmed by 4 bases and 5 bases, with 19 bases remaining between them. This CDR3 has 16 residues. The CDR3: CARSNRGGRAHNEQFF. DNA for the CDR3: TGTGCCAGAAGCAACAGGGGGGGAAGGGCCCACAATGAGCAGTTCTTC.

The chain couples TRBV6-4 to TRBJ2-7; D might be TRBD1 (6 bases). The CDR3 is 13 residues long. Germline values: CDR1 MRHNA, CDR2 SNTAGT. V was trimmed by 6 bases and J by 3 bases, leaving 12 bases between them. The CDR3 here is CASRIDRIYEQYF. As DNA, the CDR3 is TGTGCCAGCAGAATAGACAGGATCTACGAGCAGTACTTC.

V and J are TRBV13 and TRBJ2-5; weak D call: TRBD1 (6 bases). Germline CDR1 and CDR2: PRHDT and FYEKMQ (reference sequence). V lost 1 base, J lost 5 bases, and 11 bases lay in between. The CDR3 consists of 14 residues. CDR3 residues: CASSLVGQGETQYF. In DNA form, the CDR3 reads TGTGCCAGCAGCTTAGTAGGGCAGGGGGAGACCCAGTACTTC.

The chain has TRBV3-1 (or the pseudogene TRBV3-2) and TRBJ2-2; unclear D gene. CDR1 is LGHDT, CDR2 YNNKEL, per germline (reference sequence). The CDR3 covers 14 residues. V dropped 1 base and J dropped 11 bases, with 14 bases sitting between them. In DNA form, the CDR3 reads TGTGCCAGCAGCCAAGCCCTGGCGGTCCCCGAGCTGTTTTTT. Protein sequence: CASSQALAVPELFF.